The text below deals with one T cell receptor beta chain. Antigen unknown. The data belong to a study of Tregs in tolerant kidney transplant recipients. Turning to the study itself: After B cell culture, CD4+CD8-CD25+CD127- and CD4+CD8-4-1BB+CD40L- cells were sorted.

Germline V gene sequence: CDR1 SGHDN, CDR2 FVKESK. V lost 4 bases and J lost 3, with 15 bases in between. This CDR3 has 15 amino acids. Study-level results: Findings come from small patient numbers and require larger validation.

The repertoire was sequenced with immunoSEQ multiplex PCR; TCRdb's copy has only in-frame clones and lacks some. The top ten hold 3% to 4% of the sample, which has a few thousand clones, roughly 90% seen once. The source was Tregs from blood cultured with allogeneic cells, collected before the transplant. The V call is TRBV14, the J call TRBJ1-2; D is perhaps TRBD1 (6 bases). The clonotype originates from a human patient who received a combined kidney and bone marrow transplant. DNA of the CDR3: TGTGCCAGCAGCCCCTATCAGGGGCAGTACTATGGCTACACCTTC. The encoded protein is CASSPYQGQYYGYTF.